The following is a TCR beta chain sequence with its context. The antigen is not known. Here immunoSEQ multiplex PCR was the method, and the copy in TCRdb shows in-frame clones only, minus some. Of 100,000 to 150,000 clones listed, 75% to 95% are singletons. The germline V gene encodes CDR1 MNHEY and CDR2 SVGAGI. Deletions cut 11 bases from V and 4 bases from J, with 14 bases between. CDR3 size: 12 residues. These data belong to a study of T cell responses to AZD1222 COVID-19 vaccine. Study-wide background: Second-dose intervals of approximately 4 or approximately 12 weeks were pooled.

Notes on the study in general: Only 6 or 7 people who got AZD1222 tested seropositive at baseline.

The input for sequencing was peripheral blood, taken on day 0 of AZD1222 vaccination. This receptor was identified in an adult in good health. V usage is TRBV6-5 and J usage is TRBJ1-1, with D uncertain. The CDR3 sequence is CAGGEGFTEAFF. CDR3 DNA: TGTGCCGGCGGCGAGGGCTTCACTGAAGCTTTCTTT.